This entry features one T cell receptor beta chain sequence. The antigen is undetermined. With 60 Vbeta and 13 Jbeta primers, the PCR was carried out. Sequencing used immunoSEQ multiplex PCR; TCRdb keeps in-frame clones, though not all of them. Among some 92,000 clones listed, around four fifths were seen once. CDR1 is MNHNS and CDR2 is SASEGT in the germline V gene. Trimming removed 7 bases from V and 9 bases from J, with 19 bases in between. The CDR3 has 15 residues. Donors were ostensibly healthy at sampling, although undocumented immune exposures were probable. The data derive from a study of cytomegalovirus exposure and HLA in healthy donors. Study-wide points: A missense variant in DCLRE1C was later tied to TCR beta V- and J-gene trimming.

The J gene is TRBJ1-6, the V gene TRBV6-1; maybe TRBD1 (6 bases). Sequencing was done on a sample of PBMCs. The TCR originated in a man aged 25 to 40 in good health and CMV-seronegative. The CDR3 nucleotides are TGTGCCAGCACCCAAGGATGGGGGCTAGGTTCACCCCTCCACTTT. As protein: CASTQGWGLGSPLHF.